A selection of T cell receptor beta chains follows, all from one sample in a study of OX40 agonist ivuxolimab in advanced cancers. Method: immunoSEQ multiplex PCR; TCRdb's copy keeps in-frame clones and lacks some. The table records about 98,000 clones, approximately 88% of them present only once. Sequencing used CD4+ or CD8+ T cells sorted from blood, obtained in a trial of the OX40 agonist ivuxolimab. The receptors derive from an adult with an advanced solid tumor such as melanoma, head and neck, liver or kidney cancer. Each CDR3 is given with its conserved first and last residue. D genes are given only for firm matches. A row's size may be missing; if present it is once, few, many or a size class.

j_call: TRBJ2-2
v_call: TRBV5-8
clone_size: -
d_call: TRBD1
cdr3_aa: CASSPWTGGTGELFF
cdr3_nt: TGTGCCAGCAGCCCGTGGACAGGGGGAACCGGGGAGCTGTTTTTT

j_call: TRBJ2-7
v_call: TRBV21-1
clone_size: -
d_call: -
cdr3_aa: CASSRPRTGNQKRTSEQYF
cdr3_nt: TGTGCCAGCAGCAGGCCTCGGACAGGGAACCAGAAACGAACGTCCGAGCAGTACTTC

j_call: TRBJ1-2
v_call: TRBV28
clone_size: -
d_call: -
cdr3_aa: CASRFGVNYGYTF
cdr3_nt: TGTGCCAGCAGGTTCGGGGTCAACTATGGCTACACCTTC

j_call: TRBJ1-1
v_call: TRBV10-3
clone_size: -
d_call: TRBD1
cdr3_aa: CAIKGQGPSDMNTEAFF
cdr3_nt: TGTGCCATCAAGGGACAGGGGCCCTCCGACATGAACACTGAAGCTTTCTTT

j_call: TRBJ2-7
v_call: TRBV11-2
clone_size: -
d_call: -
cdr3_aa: CASSFAVTLAYEQYF
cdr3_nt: TGTGCCAGCAGCTTCGCGGTCACGTTAGCCTACGAGCAGTACTTC

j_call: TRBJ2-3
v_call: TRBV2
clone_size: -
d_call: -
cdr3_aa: CASSSGLATQYF
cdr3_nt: TGTGCCAGCAGTTCAGGGTTGGCTACGCAGTATTTT

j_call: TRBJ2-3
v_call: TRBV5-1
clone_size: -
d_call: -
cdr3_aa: CASSGVAGASTDTQYF
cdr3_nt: TGCGCCAGCAGCGGGGTCGCAGGAGCGAGCACAGATACGCAGTATTTT

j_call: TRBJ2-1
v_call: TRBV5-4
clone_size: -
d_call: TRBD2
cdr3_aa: CASSLDLAGAEQFF
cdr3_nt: TGTGCCAGCAGCTTAGACCTAGCGGGGGCTGAGCAGTTCTTC

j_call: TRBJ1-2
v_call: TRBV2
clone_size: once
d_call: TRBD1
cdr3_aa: CASVGDRGILGYTF
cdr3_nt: TGTGCCAGTGTGGGCGACAGGGGGATTTTAGGCTACACCTTC

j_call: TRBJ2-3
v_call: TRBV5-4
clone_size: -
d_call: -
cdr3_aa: CASSLGGVHTDTQYF
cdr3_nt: TGTGCCAGCAGCTTGGGGGGGGTCCACACAGATACGCAGTATTTT

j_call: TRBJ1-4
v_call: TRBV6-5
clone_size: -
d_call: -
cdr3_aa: CASSPRYATNEKLFF
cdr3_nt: TGTGCCAGCAGCCCCCGGTATGCAACTAATGAAAAACTGTTTTTT

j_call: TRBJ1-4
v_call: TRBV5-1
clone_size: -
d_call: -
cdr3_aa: CASSRDGRPQEKLFF
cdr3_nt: TGCGCCAGCAGCCGGGATGGCAGGCCCCAGGAAAAACTGTTTTTT

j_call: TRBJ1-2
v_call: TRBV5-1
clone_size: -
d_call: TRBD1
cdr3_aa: CASSLEGASGYTF
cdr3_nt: TGCGCCAGCAGCTTGGAGGGGGCGTCCGGCTACACCTTC

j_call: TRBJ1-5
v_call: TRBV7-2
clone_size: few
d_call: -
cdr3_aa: CASSLEILQPQHF
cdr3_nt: TGTGCCAGCAGCTTAGAGATACTTCAGCCCCAGCATTTT

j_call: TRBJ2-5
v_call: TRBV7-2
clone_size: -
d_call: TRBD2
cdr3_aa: CASSSSGVQETQYF
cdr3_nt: TGTGCCAGCAGCTCTAGCGGGGTCCAAGAGACCCAGTACTTC

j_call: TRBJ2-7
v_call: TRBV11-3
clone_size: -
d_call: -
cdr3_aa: CASSLGSPADEQYF
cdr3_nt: TGTGCCAGCAGCTTAGGGTCGCCCGCGGACGAGCAGTACTTC